This TCR beta chain was retrieved from a study of blood T cell repertoires in COVID-19. Profiled with immunoSEQ multiplex PCR; TCRdb holds only in-frame clones, not every one. Among just over 250,000 clones listed, 75% to 90% were seen once. The CDR3 sequence is 14 residues long. V trimming: 3 bases; J trimming: 4 bases; junction bases outside the gene matches: 4. CDR1 KGHSH and CDR2 LQKENI come from the germline V gene. V usage is TRBV18 and J usage is TRBJ2-7; 9 bases agree with TRBD1. This sequence originates from a woman aged 70-85 years with COVID-19, enrolled during active disease. The sequenced sample consisted of peripheral blood. CDR3 region: CASSPKQGAYEQYF. In DNA, the CDR3 is TGTGCCAGCTCACCGAAACAGGGGGCTTACGAGCAGTACTTC.